The 29 T cell receptor beta chains given below trace back to one sample, sequenced in a study of cytomegalovirus exposure and HLA in healthy donors (dated by TCRdb to 2015 to 2018). Receptor amplification or capture employed the immunoSEQ multiplex PCR assay. For the multiplex PCR, a mixture combining 60 forward primers for TCR Vbeta segments and 13 reverse primers for TCR Jbeta segments was used. The table comes from immuneACCESS by way of TCRdb, which keeps in-frame sequences with V and J called. Part of the clones is missing from these tables; in studies checked, under half for an unresolved V gene and the rest for unknown reasons. The sample table shows roughly 140,000 clones, and over 70% are seen once. The ten largest clones capture around 5.4% of the sample. Sample: PBMCs. These receptors all come from a man aged 25 to 40 in good health and CMV-seropositive.

This chain links TRBV11-2 with TRBJ2-7; 9 bases match TRBD2. The length of the CDR3 is 14 residues. Germline V CDR1 and CDR2: SGHAT, FQNNGV. The V gene end was trimmed by 1 base and the J gene end by 3 bases; junction bases not matched to a gene: 1. This CDR3 reads CASSLASGIYEQYF. In nucleotides, the CDR3 is TGTGCCAGCAGCTTAGCTAGCGGGATCTACGAGCAGTACTTC.

The chain is built from TRBV11-2 and TRBJ1-1, with TRBD1 matching 8 bases. Trimming took 8 bases from V and 4 from J; bases not matched to a gene: 6. Germline V gene data show CDR1 as SGHAT and CDR2 as FQNNGV. The CDR3 contains 13 residues. CDR3 bases: TGTGCCAGCCGACAGGGGAAAGGCACTGAAGCTTTCTTT. It codes for CASRQGKGTEAFF.

The chain employs TRBV30 and TRBJ2-2; weak D call: TRBD2 (6 bases). CDR1 and CDR2 (germline): GTSNPN, SVGIG (reference sequence). The CDR3 is 15 residues long. V was trimmed by 0 bases and J by 0 bases, leaving 8 bases between them. CDR3 in DNA: TGTGCCTGGAGTGTACGGGGGACGAACACCGGGGAGCTGTTTTTT. This encodes CAWSVRGTNTGELFF. The whole variable domain, filled in from reference TRBV30 and TRBJ2-2, reads SQTIHQWPATLVQPVGSPLSLECTVEGTSNPNLYWYRQAAGRGLQLLFYSVGIGQISSEVPQNLSASRPQDRQFILSSKKLLLSDSGFYLCAWSVRGTNTGELFFGEGSRLTVL.

This clone was seen more than once but under ten times. The V gene is TRBV6-6, the J gene TRBJ1-2; D gene uncertain. The length of the CDR3 is 13 residues. CDR1 is MNHNY and CDR2 is SVGAGI in the germline V gene (reference sequence). The germline V and J ends were trimmed by 4 bases and 8 bases, with 14 bases remaining between them. The DNA for the CDR3 is TGTGCCAGCAGTTGGGGAGGCAAATCGGGCTACACCTTC. As protein: CASSWGGKSGYTF.

This chain links TRBV5-8 with TRBJ1-1, with D perhaps matching TRBD1 (6 bases). V dropped 3 bases and J dropped 0 bases, with 18 bases sitting between them. Germline values: CDR1 SGHTS, CDR2 YDEGEE. The CDR3 spans 17 residues. The CDR3 bases are TGTGCCAGCAGCTCGGGCAGGGGAAGTAACATGAACACTGAAGCTTTCTTT. Its translation is CASSSGRGSNMNTEAFF. The full variable domain, with the rest looked up from reference TRBV5-8 and TRBJ1-1, is EAGVTQSPTHLIKTRGQQATLRCSPISGHTSVYWYQQALGLGLQFLLWYDEGEERNRGNFPPRFSGRQFPNYSSELNVNALELEDSALYLCASSSGRGSNMNTEAFFGQGTRLTVV.

This clone was observed a handful of times. The rearrangement joins TRBV5-6 to TRBJ2-5; a possible D gene is TRBD1 (5 bases). Trimming removed 0 bases at V and 4 bases at J, with 13 bases between. Germline V lookup: CDR1 SGHDT, CDR2 YYEEEE. The CDR3 consists of 15 residues. The CDR3 spells CASSLGQGSRETQYF. As DNA, the CDR3 is TGTGCCAGCAGCTTGGGGCAGGGTTCTCGAGAGACCCAGTACTTC.

The J gene is TRBJ1-3, the V gene TRBV28; D is uncertain. The CDR3 contains 14 residues. CDR1 is MDHEN and CDR2 is SYDVKM in the germline V gene. The V and J ends lost 6 bases and 1 base respectively, with 10 bases between them. CDR3: CASRGEGSGNTIYF. Written as DNA, the CDR3 is TGTGCCAGCAGGGGCGAGGGATCTGGAAACACCATATATTTT.

This clone was seen once. The chain couples TRBV2 to TRBJ2-5; no reliable D call. Trimming removed 7 bases from V and 4 bases from J, with 19 bases in between. CDR1 and CDR2 (germline): SNHLY, FYNNEI. The CDR3 is 15 residues long. The CDR3 spells CASKTYRPGLETQYF. For the CDR3, the DNA is TGTGCCAGCAAGACGTATAGGCCTGGGCTAGAGACCCAGTACTTC.

The CDR3 reads CASSQERAGVGETQYF. Written as DNA, the CDR3 is TGCGCCAGCAGCCAAGAAAGGGCGGGTGTCGGAGAGACCCAGTACTTC. J is TRBJ2-5 and V is TRBV4-1; D perhaps matches TRBD2 (5 bases). This CDR3 spans 16 amino acids. In germline, CDR1 is MGHRA, CDR2 YSYEKL. Trimming shortened V by 0 bases and J by 4 bases, and 15 bases separated the two germline ends.

The CDR3 loop is CASSSGLAGNNEQFF. CDR3 in DNA: TGTGCCAGCAGCTCGGGACTAGCGGGGAACAATGAGCAGTTCTTC. This sequence joins TRBV7-6 and TRBJ2-1, with TRBD2 matching over 13 bases. The CDR3 consists of 15 residues. CDR1 and CDR2 (germline): SGHVS, FNYEAQ. V was pared by 4 bases and J by 5 bases, with 2 bases of the junction left unmatched.

As DNA, the CDR3 is TGTGCCAGCAGCGGTACAGGGGTGGGTTCACCCCTCCACTTT. Its translation: CASSGTGVGSPLHF. The J gene is TRBJ1-6, the V gene TRBV11-2, with 7 nucleotides matching TRBD1. V was pared by 5 bases and J by 9 bases, with 7 bases of the junction left unmatched. The CDR3 spans 14 residues. Germline values: CDR1 SGHAT, CDR2 FQNNGV.

The chain is built from TRBV5-6 and TRBJ1-4, with 9 bases matching TRBD1. J gave up 6 bases and V 0 bases, and 6 bases lay outside the gene matches. The CDR3 has 16 residues. Germline V gene sequence: CDR1 SGHDT, CDR2 YYEEEE. CDR3 sequence reads: CASSLAGGTGHEKLFF. CDR3 coding DNA: TGTGCCAGCAGCTTGGCCGGGGGGACAGGGCATGAAAAACTGTTTTTT.

This chain joins TRBV30 and TRBJ2-5; 10 bases map to TRBD1. Trimming at V came to 0 bases and at J to 5 bases, leaving 9 bases not matched to a gene. From germline, CDR1 is GTSNPN and CDR2 SVGIG (reference sequence). CDR3 size: 16 residues. Here the CDR3 reads CAWSVLSTGGAETQYF. The CDR3, as DNA: TGTGCCTGGAGTGTACTATCGACAGGGGGCGCGGAGACCCAGTACTTC.

The gene calls are TRBV13 and TRBJ2-5; a weak D match, TRBD2 (6 bases). The CDR3 totals 17 residues. Trimming took off 2 bases at V and 3 bases at J, with 19 bases between the two ends. CDR1 and CDR2 from the germline V gene are PRHDT and FYEKMQ (reference sequence). The CDR3 DNA reads TGTGCCAGCAGCTTATCGGCCTACGGGAGTAGAGAAGAGACCCAGTACTTC. Translation: CASSLSAYGSREETQYF.

The CDR3 loop reads CASSQDGGRAGETQYF. DNA of the CDR3: TGTGCCAGCAGCCAAGATGGGGGCAGGGCGGGAGAGACCCAGTACTTC. The chain uses TRBV4-2 and TRBJ2-5; maybe TRBD1 (6 bases). This CDR3 comprises 16 residues. Trimming pared 0 bases from V and 4 bases from J, leaving 15 bases between. The V gene's germline CDR1 is LGHNA and CDR2 YNFKEQ.

The rearrangement links TRBV18 to TRBJ2-1; TRBD2 aligns across 8 bases. Germline V gene sequence: CDR1 KGHSH, CDR2 LQKENI. This CDR3 is built from 16 residues. With 3 bases clipped from V and 5 bases from J, the junction kept 9 bases outside the gene matches. CDR3 nucleotide sequence: TGTGCCAGCTCACCGTTTTCTGGACTAGCCAACAATGAGCAGTTCTTC. The encoded protein is CASSPFSGLANNEQFF.

This chain joins TRBV11-2 and TRBJ2-7; TRBD2 aligns across 9 bases. Trimming took 6 bases from V and 0 from J; bases not matched to a gene: 6. Germline CDR1 reads SGHAT; CDR2 reads FQNNGV. The CDR3 spans 15 residues. For the CDR3, the DNA is TGTGCCAGCAGTCTGACTAGCGGAAGCTCCTACGAGCAGTACTTC. Its translation is CASSLTSGSSYEQYF. Supplemented by reference TRBV11-2 and TRBJ2-7, the full variable domain reads EAGVAQSPRYKIIEKRQSVAFWCNPISGHATLYWYQQILGQGPKLLIQFQNNGVVDDSQLPKDRFSAERLKGVDSTLKIQPAKLEDSAVYLCASSLTSGSSYEQYFGPGTRLTVT.

The gene calls are TRBV27 and TRBJ1-5, with 8 bases lining up with TRBD1. Germline loops: CDR1 MNHEY, CDR2 SMNVEV (reference sequence). This CDR3 comprises 13 residues. V shed 6 bases, J shed 8 bases, and the junction held 6 bases outside the gene matches. CDR3: CASSGQGPKPQHF. The CDR3 nucleotides are TGTGCCAGCAGCGGACAGGGCCCCAAGCCCCAGCATTTT.

A few counts support this clone. Other DNA sequences within the sample encode an identical CDR3. This chain connects TRBV5-1 to TRBJ2-5; 7 bases align to TRBD1. From germline, CDR1 is SGHRS and CDR2 YFSETQ. The junction had 2 bases not matched to a gene; V was cut back by 5 bases and J by 1 base. There are 13 residues in the CDR3. CDR3 in amino acids: CASSRGLQETQYF. CDR3 nucleotides: TGCGCCAGCAGTAGGGGGCTCCAAGAGACCCAGTACTTC.

This chain joins TRBV4-1 and TRBJ2-3; possibly TRBD2 for D (6 bases). This CDR3 is built from 17 residues. Trimming left V 0 bases short and J 2 bases short, with 15 bases between. Germline lookup yields CDR1 MGHRA and CDR2 YSYEKL. The CDR3 bases are TGCGCCAGCAGCCAAGAGGCCCGGGAGTGGGCCACAGATACGCAGTATTTT. Its translation: CASSQEAREWATDTQYF.

This chain connects TRBV7-9 to TRBJ2-2; D gene unclear. With 2 bases removed from V and 3 bases from J, the gap between germline ends came to 7 bases. CDR1 and CDR2 from the germline V gene are SEHNR and FQNEAQ (reference sequence). The CDR3 spans 14 residues. The chain's CDR3 is CASSLPQDTGELFF. The CDR3 region has the DNA TGTGCCAGCAGCTTACCCCAGGACACCGGGGAGCTGTTTTTT.

The chain is built from TRBV4-1 and TRBJ1-6; D is undetermined. Germline V lookup: CDR1 MGHRA, CDR2 YSYEKL. The CDR3 has 15 residues. The V end was cut by 0 bases, the J end by 6 bases, with 9 bases between. In DNA form, the CDR3 reads TGCGCCAGCAGCCAAGAGTCCGGGATTAATTCACCCCTCCACTTT. It codes for CASSQESGINSPLHF.

J is TRBJ1-3 and V is TRBV28, with 8 bases lining up with TRBD1. The length of the CDR3 is 18 residues. Per the germline V gene, CDR1 is MDHEN and CDR2 is SYDVKM. V gave up 4 bases and J gave up 4 bases; unmatched junction bases: 15. CDR3 nucleotide sequence: TGTGCCAGCAGTTCCCCAGGGACAGGAAGGCTTTTGGGAAACACCATATATTTT. Residues: CASSSPGTGRLLGNTIYF.

The chain combines TRBV7-9 with TRBJ2-3; 9 bases line up with TRBD1. From germline, CDR1 is SEHNR and CDR2 FQNEAQ (reference sequence). Losses at the gene ends were 5 bases for V and 0 bases for J; bases not matched to a gene: 6. This CDR3 is 16 amino acids long. The CDR3 is CASSPDRGESTDTQYF. Here the CDR3 DNA reads TGTGCCAGCAGCCCGGACAGGGGAGAGAGCACAGATACGCAGTATTTT. The full variable domain, its missing parts supplied by reference TRBV7-9 and TRBJ2-3, is DTGVSQNPRHKITKRGQNVTFRCDPISEHNRLYWYRQTLGQGPEFLTYFQNEAQLEKSRLLSDRFSAERPKGSFSTLEIQRTEQGDSAMYLCASSPDRGESTDTQYFGPGTRLTVL.

The V gene is TRBV19, the J gene TRBJ2-1; 10 bases fit TRBD2. This CDR3 is built from 15 residues. The germline CDR1 and CDR2 sequences are LNHDA and SQIVND (reference sequence). V gave up 2 bases and J gave up 8 bases; unmatched junction bases: 6. The CDR3 spells CASSISLAGVDEQFF. The DNA for the CDR3 is TGTGCCAGTAGTATATCCCTAGCGGGAGTGGATGAGCAGTTCTTC.

The chain is built from TRBV19 and TRBJ2-1; 7 bases match TRBD2. This CDR3 region has 11 residues. Unmatched junction bases numbered 3, after V lost 3 bases and J lost 13 bases. Germline-derived CDR1 and CDR2 are LNHDA and SQIVND (reference sequence). The DNA of the CDR3 is TGTGCCAGTAGTATGGGGGGGGGACAGTTCTTC. It yields the protein CASSMGGGQFF.

This clone appeared once. V gene TRBV30 combines with J gene TRBJ2-2; the match to TRBD2 covers 11 bases. CDR3 length: 14 amino acids. The V and J ends lost 5 bases and 4 bases, in that order; junction bases with no gene match: 3. Germline assignment: CDR1 GTSNPN and CDR2 SVGIG (reference sequence). CDR3 bases: TGTGCCTGGCGACTAGCGGGAATCACCGGGGAGCTGTTTTTT. Protein product: CAWRLAGITGELFF.

The chain uses TRBV11-3 and TRBJ2-7; D ambiguous. The CDR3 is 15 residues long. The germline gives CDR1 SGHNT, CDR2 YENEEA. Trimming shortened V by 2 bases and J by 3 bases, and 14 bases separated the two germline ends. CDR3 in amino acids: CASSLHPAENYEQYF. The CDR3 nucleotides are TGTGCCAGCAGCTTACACCCCGCTGAGAACTACGAGCAGTACTTC.

The rearrangement uses TRBV6-1 and TRBJ2-3, with TRBD2 matching 7 bases. CDR1 is MNHNS, CDR2 SASEGT, per germline. This CDR3 spans 13 amino acids. The V gene end was trimmed by 7 bases and the J gene end by 3 bases; junction bases not matched to a gene: 4. The CDR3 loop is CASKISGTDTQYF. CDR3 nucleotides: TGTGCCAGCAAGATTAGCGGGACAGATACGCAGTATTTT.